Below are 13 T cell receptor beta chains sequenced from a single sample in a study of vaccination effects on CD4 cells after COVID-19. The protocol was immunoSEQ multiplex PCR, while the TCRdb copy is restricted to in-frame clones and leaves out a portion. The sample contains 30,000 to 45,000 clones, around two thirds of which appear only once. Before any sequencing was done, the ViraFEST assay used viral peptide pools to expand antigen-specific CD4+ T cells. Subsequent to less than 13 days of culture, CD4+ T cells were isolated. The person had a PCR-confirmed SARS-CoV-2 infection during March to December 2020. Their antigens are not known. Here the sequenced sample was CD4+ T cells from PBMCs cultured with HCoV-NL63 spike peptides, taken before COVID-19 vaccination. The source is a human donor who had a prior SARS-CoV-2 infection.

CDR3 DNA sequence: TGTGCCACCAGCAGAGATGATCAGCCCCAGCATTTT. It encodes CATSRDDQPQHF. The V call is TRBV15, the J call TRBJ1-5; D gene unclear. CDR1 and CDR2 (germline): LNHNV, YYDKDF (reference sequence). The V end lost 0 bases, the J end lost 5 bases, and 2 bases lay between the germline ends. The CDR3 is 12 amino acids.

The J gene is TRBJ2-3, the V gene TRBV10-3, with a possible D match to TRBD2 (5 bases). CDR1 is ENHRY and CDR2 is SYGVKD in the germline V gene. The CDR3 contains 16 residues. Trimming stripped 7 bases from V and 0 bases from J, with 17 bases between. CDR3 nucleotides: TGTGCCATCACCTCAAGTGGAGGCCTTAGCACAGATACGCAGTATTTT. Amino acids: CAITSSGGLSTDTQYF.

The CDR3 here is CASSMLAGGTDTQYF. CDR3 coding DNA: TGTGCCAGTAGTATGCTAGCGGGGGGGACAGATACGCAGTATTTT. This chain uses TRBV19 with TRBJ2-3, with 12 nucleotides matching TRBD2. The CDR3 totals 15 residues. Germline V lookup: CDR1 LNHDA, CDR2 SQIVND (reference sequence). V dropped 3 bases and J dropped 3; count of bases not matched to a gene: 1.

The chain employs TRBV18 and TRBJ1-2; weak D call: TRBD1 (5 bases). The germline CDR1 and CDR2 sequences are KGHSH and LQKENI. The V and J ends lost 6 bases and 6 bases respectively, with 17 bases between them. The CDR3 has 14 residues. The CDR3: CASSPGTGENGYTF. Written as DNA, the CDR3 is TGTGCCAGCTCTCCGGGGACCGGGGAAAATGGCTACACCTTC.

This clone was counted a few times. This chain connects TRBV4-1 to TRBJ1-5; weak D call: TRBD1 (6 bases). The CDR3 sequence is 17 residues long. The germline V gene has CDR1 MGHRA and CDR2 YSYEKL. Trimming shortened V by 4 bases and J by 1 base, and 17 bases separated the two germline ends. The CDR3, as DNA: TGCGCCAGCAGCCCCCGAGGGGGGGCTGGGAGCAATCAGCCCCAGCATTTT. Protein: CASSPRGGAGSNQPQHF.

The rearrangement links TRBV2 to TRBJ2-2; 7 bases agree with TRBD1. V was clipped by 5 bases and J by 6 bases; unmatched bases: 12. The length of the CDR3 is 16 residues. Germline V CDR1 and CDR2: SNHLY, FYNNEI. The CDR3, as DNA: TGTGCCAGCAGTCAACAGAGACAGGGTTTTGCCGGGGAGCTGTTTTTT. Amino acid sequence: CASSQQRQGFAGELFF.

In this sample, this clone turned up once. V gene TRBV10-3 combines with J gene TRBJ1-1; 9 nucleotides align to TRBD1. There are 13 residues in the CDR3. Germline-derived CDR1 and CDR2 are ENHRY and SYGVKD. Trimming cost V 8 bases and J 1 base; bases outside gene matches: 2. CDR3 nucleotides: TGTGCCATCGCGACAGGGGGGAACACTGAAGCTTTCTTT. Protein: CAIATGGNTEAFF.

This chain uses TRBV5-4 with TRBJ2-7, with D possibly called TRBD1 or TRBD2 (5 bases each). Germline values: CDR1 SGHNT, CDR2 YYREEE (reference sequence). The CDR3 has 13 amino acids. V was shortened by 5 bases and J by 7 bases, with 16 bases between the two germline ends. Here the CDR3 reads CASSRDAEGEQYF. The CDR3 nucleotides read TGTGCCAGCAGTCGGGACGCCGAAGGGGAGCAGTACTTC.

This chain uses TRBV9 with TRBJ2-5; 10 positions match TRBD1. CDR1 SGDLS and CDR2 YYNGEE come from the germline V gene. This CDR3 spans 19 amino acids. Trimming cost V 0 bases and J 2 bases; bases outside gene matches: 13. The CDR3 loop reads CASSVGFGGTGDGQETQYF. CDR3 bases: TGTGCCAGCAGCGTAGGGTTTGGGGGGACAGGGGACGGGCAAGAGACCCAGTACTTC.

The chain carries TRBV11-3 and TRBJ2-3; D gene ambiguous. Germline V gives CDR1 SGHNT, CDR2 YENEEA. The V end was cut by 2 bases, the J end by 2 bases, with 8 bases between. The CDR3 is 14 residues long. CDR3 sequence: CASSLLQNTDTQYF. The DNA of the CDR3 is TGTGCCAGCAGCTTACTTCAGAACACAGATACGCAGTATTTT.

This clone turned up a few times. V is TRBV6-6 and J is TRBJ1-4; 9 nucleotides align to TRBD1. This CDR3 comprises 16 residues. Trimming took 5 bases from V and 3 from J; bases not matched to a gene: 7. Germline V gene lookup returns CDR1 MNHNY and CDR2 SVGAGI (reference sequence). CDR3 residues: CASSAGQGAANEKLFF. CDR3 bases: TGTGCCAGCAGTGCGGGACAGGGTGCGGCTAATGAAAAACTGTTTTTT.

This chain uses TRBV6-1 with TRBJ2-5, with 9 bases fitting TRBD1. CDR1 MNHNS and CDR2 SASEGT come from the germline V gene. The V and J ends lost 4 bases and 3 bases, in that order; junction bases with no gene match: 12. This CDR3 contains 17 residues. The CDR3 DNA reads as TGTGCCAGCAGTGGCCCCTTGGGACAGGGACTTAAAGAGACCCAGTACTTC. Protein product: CASSGPLGQGLKETQYF.

This chain uses TRBV19 with TRBJ1-1; 8 bases map to TRBD1. CDR1 LNHDA and CDR2 SQIVND come from the germline V gene (reference sequence). Unmatched junction bases numbered 7, after V lost 7 bases and J lost 0 bases. The CDR3 sequence is 15 residues long. The CDR3 DNA follows: TGTGCCAGTAACGAGGACAGGGAGATGAACACTGAAGCTTTCTTT. Its translation is CASNEDREMNTEAFF.